The entry below describes one T cell receptor beta chain. The antigen is unknown. The sample originates from a study of cytomegalovirus exposure and HLA in healthy donors. Amplification used 60 Vbeta primers and 13 Jbeta primers. Sequenced by immunoSEQ multiplex PCR; TCRdb stores in-frame clones only, minus some. The sample yields under 130,000 clones, 65% to 85% seen once. Notes on the study in general: There were reportedly fewer N-insertions in an Asian-associated ancestry cluster than the approximately 670-donor mean, in a later analysis.

Sequencing was carried out using PBMCs. This TCR came from a man aged 18 to 35 in good health and CMV-seronegative.

CDR3 protein: CASSYSLSGLYNEQFF. The CDR3 bases are TGTGCCAGCAGTTACTCTCTTAGCGGCCTCTACAATGAGCAGTTCTTC. The rearrangement uses TRBV6-5 and TRBJ2-1; D may be TRBD2 (6 bases). Trimming took 0 bases from V and 3 from J, leaving 12 bases between them. CDR1 and CDR2 (germline): MNHEY, SVGAGI. This CDR3 region has 16 residues.